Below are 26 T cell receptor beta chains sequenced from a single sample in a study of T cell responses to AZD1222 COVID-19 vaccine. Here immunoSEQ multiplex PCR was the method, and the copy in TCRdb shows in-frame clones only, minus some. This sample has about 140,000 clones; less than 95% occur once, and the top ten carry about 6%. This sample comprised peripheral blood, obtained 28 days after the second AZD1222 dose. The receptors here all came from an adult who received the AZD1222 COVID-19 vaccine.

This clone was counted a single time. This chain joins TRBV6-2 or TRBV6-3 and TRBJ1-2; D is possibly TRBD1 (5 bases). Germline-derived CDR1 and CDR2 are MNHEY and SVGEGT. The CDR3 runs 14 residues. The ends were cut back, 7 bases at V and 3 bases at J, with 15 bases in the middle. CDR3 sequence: CASTPRGIYYGYTF. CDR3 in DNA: TGTGCCAGCACCCCCCGGGGGATTTACTATGGCTACACCTTC.

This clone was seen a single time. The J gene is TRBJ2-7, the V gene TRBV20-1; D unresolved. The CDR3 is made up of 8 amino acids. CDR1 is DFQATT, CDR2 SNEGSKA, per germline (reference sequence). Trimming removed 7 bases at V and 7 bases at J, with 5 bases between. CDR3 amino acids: CSGWEQYF. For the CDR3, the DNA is TGCAGTGGGTGGGAGCAGTACTTC.

CDR3 DNA: TGTGCCAGCAGCTCGGGACAGGGGGTTACCTACGAGCAGTACTTC. Amino acid sequence: CASSSGQGVTYEQYF. This chain joins TRBV5-4 and TRBJ2-7; 11 nucleotides match TRBD1. Trimming at V came to 3 bases and at J to 2 bases, leaving 4 bases not matched to a gene. The CDR3 extends over 15 amino acids. Germline V gene lookup returns CDR1 SGHNT and CDR2 YYREEE (reference sequence).

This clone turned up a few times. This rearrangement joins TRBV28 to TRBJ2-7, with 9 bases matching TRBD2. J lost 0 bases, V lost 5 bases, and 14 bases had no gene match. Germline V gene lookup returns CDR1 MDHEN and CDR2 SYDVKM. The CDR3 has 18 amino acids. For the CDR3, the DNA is TGTGCCAGCAGTCCCCTAAATATCCGACTAGCGGTCTCCTACGAGCAGTACTTC. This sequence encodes CASSPLNIRLAVSYEQYF.

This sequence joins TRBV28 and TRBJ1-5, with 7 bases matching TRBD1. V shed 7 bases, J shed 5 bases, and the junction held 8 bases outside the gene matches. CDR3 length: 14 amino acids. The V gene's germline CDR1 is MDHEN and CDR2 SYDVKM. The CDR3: CASKSDRQDQPQHF. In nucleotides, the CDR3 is TGTGCCAGCAAATCGGACAGGCAGGATCAGCCCCAGCATTTT.

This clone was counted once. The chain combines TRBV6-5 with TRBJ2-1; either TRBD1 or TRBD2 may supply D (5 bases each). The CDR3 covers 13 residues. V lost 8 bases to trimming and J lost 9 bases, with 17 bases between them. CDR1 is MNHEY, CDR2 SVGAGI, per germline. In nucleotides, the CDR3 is TGTGCCAGCGAGATCCTCGGGGCCGGTGAGCAGTTCTTC. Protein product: CASEILGAGEQFF.

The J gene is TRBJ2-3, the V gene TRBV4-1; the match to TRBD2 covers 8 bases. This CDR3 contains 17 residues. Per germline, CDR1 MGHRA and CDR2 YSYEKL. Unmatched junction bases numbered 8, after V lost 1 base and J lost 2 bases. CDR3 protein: CASSQGAGGSATDTQYF. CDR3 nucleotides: TGCGCCAGCAGCCAAGGTGCGGGGGGTTCGGCCACAGATACGCAGTATTTT.

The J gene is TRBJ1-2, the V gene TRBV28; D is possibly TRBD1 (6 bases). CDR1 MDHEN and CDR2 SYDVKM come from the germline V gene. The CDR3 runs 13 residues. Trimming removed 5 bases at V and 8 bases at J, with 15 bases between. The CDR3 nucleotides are TGTGCCAGCAGTCCGACAGGCCGGCAGGGCTACACCTTC. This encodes CASSPTGRQGYTF.

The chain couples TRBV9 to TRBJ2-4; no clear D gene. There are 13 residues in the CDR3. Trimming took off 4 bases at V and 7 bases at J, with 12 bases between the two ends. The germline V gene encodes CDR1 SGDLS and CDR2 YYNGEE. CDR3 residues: CASSPPGRNIQYF. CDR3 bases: TGTGCCAGCAGCCCACCAGGCAGGAACATTCAGTACTTC.

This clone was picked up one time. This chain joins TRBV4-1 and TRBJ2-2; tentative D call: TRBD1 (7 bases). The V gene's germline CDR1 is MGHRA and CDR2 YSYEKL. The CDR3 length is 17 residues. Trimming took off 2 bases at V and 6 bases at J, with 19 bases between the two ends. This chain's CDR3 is CASSQYRGRGEAGELFF. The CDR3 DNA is TGCGCCAGCAGCCAATACAGAGGCAGGGGGGAAGCCGGGGAGCTGTTTTTT.

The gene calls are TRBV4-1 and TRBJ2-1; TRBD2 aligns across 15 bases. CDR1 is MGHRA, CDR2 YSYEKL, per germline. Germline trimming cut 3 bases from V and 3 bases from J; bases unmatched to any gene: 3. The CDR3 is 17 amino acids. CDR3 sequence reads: CASSHPGLAGGYNEQFF. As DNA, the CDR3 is TGCGCCAGCAGCCACCCGGGACTAGCGGGGGGCTACAATGAGCAGTTCTTC.

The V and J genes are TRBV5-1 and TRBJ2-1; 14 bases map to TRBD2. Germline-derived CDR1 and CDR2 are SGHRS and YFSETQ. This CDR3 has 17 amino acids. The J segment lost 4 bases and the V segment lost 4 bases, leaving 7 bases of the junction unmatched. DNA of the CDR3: TGCGCCAGCAGCCCAGCGACTAGCGGGGGGGGGTACAATGAGCAGTTCTTC. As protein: CASSPATSGGGYNEQFF.

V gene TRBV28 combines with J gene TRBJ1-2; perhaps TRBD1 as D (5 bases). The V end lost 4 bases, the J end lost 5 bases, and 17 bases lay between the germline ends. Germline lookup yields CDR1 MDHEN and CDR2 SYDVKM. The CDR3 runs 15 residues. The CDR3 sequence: CASSYPFPGGYGYTF. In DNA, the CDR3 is TGTGCCAGCAGTTACCCCTTTCCTGGGGGTTATGGCTACACCTTC.

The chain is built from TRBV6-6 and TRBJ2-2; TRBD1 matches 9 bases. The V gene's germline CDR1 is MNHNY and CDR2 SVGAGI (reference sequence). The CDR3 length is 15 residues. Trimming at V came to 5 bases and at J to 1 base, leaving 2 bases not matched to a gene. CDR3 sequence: CASSPGQGNTGELFF. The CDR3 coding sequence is TGTGCCAGCAGTCCGGGACAGGGGAACACCGGGGAGCTGTTTTTT.

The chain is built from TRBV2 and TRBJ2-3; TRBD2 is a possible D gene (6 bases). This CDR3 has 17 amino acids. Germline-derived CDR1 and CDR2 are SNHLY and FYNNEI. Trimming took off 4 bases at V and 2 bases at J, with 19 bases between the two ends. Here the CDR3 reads CASSVRPGTFFTDTQYF. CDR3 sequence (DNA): TGTGCCAGCAGTGTCCGCCCCGGGACTTTCTTCACAGATACGCAGTATTTT.

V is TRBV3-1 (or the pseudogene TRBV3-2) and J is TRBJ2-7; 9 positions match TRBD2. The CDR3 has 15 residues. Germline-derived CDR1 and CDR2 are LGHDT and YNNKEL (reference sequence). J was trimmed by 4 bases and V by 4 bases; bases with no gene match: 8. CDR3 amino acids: CASSPQAGGVYEQYF. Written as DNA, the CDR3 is TGTGCCAGCAGCCCGCAGGCGGGGGGGGTTTACGAGCAGTACTTC.

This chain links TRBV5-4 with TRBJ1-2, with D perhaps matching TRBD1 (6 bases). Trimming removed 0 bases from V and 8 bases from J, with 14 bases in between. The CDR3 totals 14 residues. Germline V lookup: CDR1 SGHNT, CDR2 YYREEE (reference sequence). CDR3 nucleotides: TGTGCCAGCAGCTTGGCGGGGGCGGGTCGCGGCTACACCTTC. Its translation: CASSLAGAGRGYTF.

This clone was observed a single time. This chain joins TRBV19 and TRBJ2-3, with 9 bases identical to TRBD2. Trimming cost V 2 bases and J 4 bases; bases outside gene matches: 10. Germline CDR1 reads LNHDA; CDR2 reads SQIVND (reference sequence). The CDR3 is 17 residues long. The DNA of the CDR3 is TGTGCCAGTAGTATACTCGGCGGGGGGGCCCGCGCAGATACGCAGTATTTT. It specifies CASSILGGGARADTQYF.

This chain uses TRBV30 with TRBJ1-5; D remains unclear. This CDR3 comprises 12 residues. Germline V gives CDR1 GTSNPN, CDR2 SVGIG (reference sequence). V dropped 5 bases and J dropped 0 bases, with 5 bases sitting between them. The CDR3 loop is CAWGYSNQPQHF. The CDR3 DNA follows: TGTGCCTGGGGATATAGCAATCAGCCCCAGCATTTT.

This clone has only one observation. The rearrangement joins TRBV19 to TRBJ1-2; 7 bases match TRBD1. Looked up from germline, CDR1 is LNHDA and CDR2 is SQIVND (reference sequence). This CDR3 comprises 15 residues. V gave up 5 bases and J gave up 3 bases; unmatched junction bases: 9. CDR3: CASSGTGVGDYGYTF. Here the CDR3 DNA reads TGTGCCAGTAGTGGTACAGGGGTGGGCGACTATGGCTACACCTTC.

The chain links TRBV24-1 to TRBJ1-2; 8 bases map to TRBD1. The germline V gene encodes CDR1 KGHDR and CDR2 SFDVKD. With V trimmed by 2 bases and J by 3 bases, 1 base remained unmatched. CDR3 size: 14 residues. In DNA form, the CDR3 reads TGTGCCACCAGTGATTACAGGGGGGACTATGGCTACACCTTC. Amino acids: CATSDYRGDYGYTF.

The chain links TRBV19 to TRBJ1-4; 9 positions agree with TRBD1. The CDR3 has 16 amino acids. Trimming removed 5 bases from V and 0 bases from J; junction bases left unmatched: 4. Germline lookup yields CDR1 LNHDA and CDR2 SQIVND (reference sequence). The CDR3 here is CASSVQGAATNEKLFF. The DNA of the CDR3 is TGTGCCAGTAGTGTACAGGGGGCGGCAACTAATGAAAAACTGTTTTTT.

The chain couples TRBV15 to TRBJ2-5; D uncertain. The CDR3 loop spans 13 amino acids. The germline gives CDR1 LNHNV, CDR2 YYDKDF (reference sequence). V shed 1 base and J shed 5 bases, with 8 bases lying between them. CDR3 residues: CATSRARIETQYF. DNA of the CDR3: TGTGCCACCAGCAGAGCCCGAATCGAGACCCAGTACTTC.

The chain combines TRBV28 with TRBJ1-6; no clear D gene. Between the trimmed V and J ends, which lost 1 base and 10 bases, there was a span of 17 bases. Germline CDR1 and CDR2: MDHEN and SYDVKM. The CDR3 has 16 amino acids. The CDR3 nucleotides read TGTGCCAGCAGTTTATTTCGGGGAGGGCTCAGATCACCCCTCCACTTT. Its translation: CASSLFRGGLRSPLHF.

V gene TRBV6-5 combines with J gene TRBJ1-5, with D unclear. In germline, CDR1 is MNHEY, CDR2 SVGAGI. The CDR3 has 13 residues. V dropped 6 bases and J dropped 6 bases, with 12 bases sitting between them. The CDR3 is CASSLLMGQPQHF. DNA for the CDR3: TGTGCCAGCAGCCTCCTTATGGGTCAGCCCCAGCATTTT.

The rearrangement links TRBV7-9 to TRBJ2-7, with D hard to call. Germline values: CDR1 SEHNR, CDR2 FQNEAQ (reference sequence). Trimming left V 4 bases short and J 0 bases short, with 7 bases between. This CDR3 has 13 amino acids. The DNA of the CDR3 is TGTGCCAGCAGCTGGTCGGACTCCTACGAGCAGTACTTC. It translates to CASSWSDSYEQYF.